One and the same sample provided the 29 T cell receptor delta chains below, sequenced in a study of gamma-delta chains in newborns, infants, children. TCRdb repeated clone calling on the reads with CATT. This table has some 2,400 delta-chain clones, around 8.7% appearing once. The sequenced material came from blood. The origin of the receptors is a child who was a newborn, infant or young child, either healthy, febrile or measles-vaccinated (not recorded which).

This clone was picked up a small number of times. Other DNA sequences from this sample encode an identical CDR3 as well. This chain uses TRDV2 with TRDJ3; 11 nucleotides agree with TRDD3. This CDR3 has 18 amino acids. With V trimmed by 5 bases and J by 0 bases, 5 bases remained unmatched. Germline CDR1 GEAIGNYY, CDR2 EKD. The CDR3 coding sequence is TGTGCCTGTGCCTCTACTGGGGGATACTCCTGGGACACCCGACAGATGTTTTTC. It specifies CACASTGGYSWDTRQMFF.

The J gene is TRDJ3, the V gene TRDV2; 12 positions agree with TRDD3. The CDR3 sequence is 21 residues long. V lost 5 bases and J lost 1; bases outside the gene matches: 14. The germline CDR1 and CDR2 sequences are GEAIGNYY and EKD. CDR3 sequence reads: CACAPFLGDTTFSWDTRQMFF. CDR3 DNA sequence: TGTGCCTGTGCTCCCTTCCTGGGGGATACGACCTTTTCCTGGGACACCCGACAGATGTTTTTC.

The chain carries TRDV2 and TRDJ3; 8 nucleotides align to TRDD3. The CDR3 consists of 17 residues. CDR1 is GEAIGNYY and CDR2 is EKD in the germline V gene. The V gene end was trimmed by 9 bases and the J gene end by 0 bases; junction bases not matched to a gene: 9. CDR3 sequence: CATVGWGSSWDTRQMFF. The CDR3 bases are TGTGCCACCGTAGGCTGGGGGAGCTCCTGGGACACCCGACAGATGTTTTTC.

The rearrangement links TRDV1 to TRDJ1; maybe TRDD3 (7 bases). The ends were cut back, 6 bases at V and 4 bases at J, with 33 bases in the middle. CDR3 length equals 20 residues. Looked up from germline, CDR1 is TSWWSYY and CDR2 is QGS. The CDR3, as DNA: TGTGCTCTTGGATTGGCAACCAATTCCTATCTGGGGATAATCGGCGATAAACTCATCTTT. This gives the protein CALGLATNSYLGIIGDKLIF.

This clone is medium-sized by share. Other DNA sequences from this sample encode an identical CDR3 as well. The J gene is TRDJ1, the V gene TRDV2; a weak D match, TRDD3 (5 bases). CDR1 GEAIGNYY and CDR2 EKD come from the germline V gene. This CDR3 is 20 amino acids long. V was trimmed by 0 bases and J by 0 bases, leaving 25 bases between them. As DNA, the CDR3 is TGTGCCTGTGACACCGTACCCCCTCCGGGGGTTCCCCGGGACACCGATAAACTCATCTTT. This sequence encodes CACDTVPPPGVPRDTDKLIF.

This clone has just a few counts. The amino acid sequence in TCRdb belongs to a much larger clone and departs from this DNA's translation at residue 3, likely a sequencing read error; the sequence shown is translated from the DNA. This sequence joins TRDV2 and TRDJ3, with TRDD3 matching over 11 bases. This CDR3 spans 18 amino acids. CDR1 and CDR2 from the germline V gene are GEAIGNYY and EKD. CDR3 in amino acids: CASDYTGGYSWDTRQMFF. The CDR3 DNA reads TGTGCCAGTGACTATACTGGGGGATACTCCTGGGACACCCGACAGATGTTTTTC.

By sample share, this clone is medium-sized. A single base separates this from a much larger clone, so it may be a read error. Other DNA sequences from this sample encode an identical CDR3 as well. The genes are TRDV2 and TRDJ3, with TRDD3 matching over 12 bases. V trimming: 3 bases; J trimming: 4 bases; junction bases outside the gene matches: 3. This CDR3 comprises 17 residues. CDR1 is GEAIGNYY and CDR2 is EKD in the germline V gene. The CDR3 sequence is CACDVLGDTWDTRQMFF. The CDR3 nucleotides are TGTGCCTGTGACGTACTGGGGGATACTTGGGACACCCGACAGATGTTTTTC.

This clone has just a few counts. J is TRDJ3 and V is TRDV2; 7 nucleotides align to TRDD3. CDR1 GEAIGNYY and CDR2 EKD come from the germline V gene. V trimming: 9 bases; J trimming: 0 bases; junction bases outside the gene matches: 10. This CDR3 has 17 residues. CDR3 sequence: CATVGIPISWDTRQMFF. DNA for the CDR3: TGTGCCACCGTTGGGATACCAATCTCCTGGGACACCCGACAGATGTTTTTC.

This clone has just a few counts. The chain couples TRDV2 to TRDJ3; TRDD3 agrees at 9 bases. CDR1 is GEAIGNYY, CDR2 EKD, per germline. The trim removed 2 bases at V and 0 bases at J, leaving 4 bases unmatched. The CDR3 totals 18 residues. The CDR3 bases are TGTGCCTGTGACAGGGTACTGGGGGACTCCTGGGACACCCGACAGATGTTTTTC. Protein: CACDRVLGDSWDTRQMFF.

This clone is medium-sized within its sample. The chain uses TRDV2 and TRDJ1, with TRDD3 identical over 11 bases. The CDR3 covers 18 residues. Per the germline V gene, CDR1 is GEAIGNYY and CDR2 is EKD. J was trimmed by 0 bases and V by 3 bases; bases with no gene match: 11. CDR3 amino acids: CACDALLGDKRYTDKLIF. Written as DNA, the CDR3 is TGTGCCTGTGACGCGTTACTGGGGGATAAAAGGTACACCGATAAACTCATCTTT.

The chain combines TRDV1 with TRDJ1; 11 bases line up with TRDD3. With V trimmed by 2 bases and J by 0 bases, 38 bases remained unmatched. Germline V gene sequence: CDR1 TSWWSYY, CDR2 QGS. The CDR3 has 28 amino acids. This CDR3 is CALGEYGIPVLGDIQLTRLGPYTDKLIF. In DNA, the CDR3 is TGTGCTCTTGGGGAATACGGTATCCCCGTACTGGGGGATATTCAACTGACCAGACTGGGGCCTTACACCGATAAACTCATCTTT.

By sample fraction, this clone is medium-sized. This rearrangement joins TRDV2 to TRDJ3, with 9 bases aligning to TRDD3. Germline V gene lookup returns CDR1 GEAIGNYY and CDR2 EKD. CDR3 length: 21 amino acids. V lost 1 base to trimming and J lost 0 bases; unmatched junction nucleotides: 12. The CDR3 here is CACDTVGTGGPDSWDTRQMFF. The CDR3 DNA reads TGTGCCTGTGACACTGTCGGTACTGGGGGACCTGACTCCTGGGACACCCGACAGATGTTTTTC.

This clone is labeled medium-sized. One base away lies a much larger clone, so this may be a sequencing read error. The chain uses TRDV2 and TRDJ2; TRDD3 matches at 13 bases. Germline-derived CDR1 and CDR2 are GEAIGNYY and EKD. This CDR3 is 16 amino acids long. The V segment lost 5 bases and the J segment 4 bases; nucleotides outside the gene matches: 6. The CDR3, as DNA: TGTGCCTGTGCTCCGACTGGGGGATACGCGACAGCACAACTCTTCTTT. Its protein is CACAPTGGYATAQLFF.

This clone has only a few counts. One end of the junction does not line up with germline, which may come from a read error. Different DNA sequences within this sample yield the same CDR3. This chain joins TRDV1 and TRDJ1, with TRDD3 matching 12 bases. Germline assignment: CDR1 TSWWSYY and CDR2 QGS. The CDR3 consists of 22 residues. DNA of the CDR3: TGTGCTCTTGGGGTCGACGGGTCTATGCCCTGGGGGATACGCGGGCCCACCGATAAGCTCATCTTT. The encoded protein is CALGVDGSMPWGIRGPTDKLIF.

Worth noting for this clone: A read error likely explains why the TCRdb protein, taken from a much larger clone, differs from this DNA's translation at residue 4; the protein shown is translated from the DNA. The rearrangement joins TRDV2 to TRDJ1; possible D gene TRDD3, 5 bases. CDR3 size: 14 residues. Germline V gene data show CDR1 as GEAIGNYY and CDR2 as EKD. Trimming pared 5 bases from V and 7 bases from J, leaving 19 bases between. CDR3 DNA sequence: TGTGCCTGTGGCACAGGGGGCCGTGAGGGTAAACTCATCTTT. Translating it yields CACGTGGREGKLIF.

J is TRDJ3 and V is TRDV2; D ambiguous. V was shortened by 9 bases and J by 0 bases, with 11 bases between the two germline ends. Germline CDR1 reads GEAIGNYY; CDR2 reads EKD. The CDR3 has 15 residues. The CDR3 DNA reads TGTGCCACCGTTCTCCCCTCCTGGGACACCCGACAGATGTTTTTC. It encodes CATVLPSWDTRQMFF.

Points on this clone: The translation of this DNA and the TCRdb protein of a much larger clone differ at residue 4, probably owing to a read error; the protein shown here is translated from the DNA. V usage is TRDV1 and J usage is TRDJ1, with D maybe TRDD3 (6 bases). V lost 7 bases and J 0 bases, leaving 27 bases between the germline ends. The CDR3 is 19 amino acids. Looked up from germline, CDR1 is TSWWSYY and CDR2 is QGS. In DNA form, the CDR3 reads TGTGCTCTTGAGGATCCTGGCTGGTGCTCGGGGGACGACACCGATAAACTCATCTTT. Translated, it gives CALEDPGWCSGDDTDKLIF.

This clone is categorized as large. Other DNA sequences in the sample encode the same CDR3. CDR3 DNA sequence: TGTGCCTGTGACACATTGGGATCCTCCTGGGACACCCGACAGATGTTTTTC. Protein: CACDTLGSSWDTRQMFF. The chain employs TRDV2 and TRDJ3; D might be TRDD3 (5 bases). V lost 1 base and J lost 0, with 9 bases in between. The germline V gene encodes CDR1 GEAIGNYY and CDR2 EKD. The CDR3 covers 17 residues.

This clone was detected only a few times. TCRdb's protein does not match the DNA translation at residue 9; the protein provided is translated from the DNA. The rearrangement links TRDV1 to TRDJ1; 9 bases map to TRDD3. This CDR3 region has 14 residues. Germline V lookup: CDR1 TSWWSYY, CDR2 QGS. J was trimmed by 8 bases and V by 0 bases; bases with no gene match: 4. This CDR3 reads CALGELLGETKLIF. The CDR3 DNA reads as TGTGCTCTTGGGGAACTACTGGGGGAGACAAAACTCATCTTT.

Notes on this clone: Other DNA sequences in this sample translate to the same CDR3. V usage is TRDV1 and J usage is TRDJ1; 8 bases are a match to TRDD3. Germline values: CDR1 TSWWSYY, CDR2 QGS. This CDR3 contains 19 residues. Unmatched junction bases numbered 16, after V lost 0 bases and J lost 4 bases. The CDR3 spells CALGELLVGTVGDLDKLIF. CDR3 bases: TGTGCTCTTGGGGAACTATTAGTTGGCACCGTGGGGGATCTCGATAAACTCATCTTT.

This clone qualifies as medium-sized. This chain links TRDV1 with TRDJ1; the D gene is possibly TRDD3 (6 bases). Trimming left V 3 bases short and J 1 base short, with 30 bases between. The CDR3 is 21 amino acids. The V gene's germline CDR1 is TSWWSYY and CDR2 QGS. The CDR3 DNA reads TGTGCTCTTGGGGAGGCCATACGAGGTTTGGTTACTGGGCCCCTCACCGATAAACTCATCTTT. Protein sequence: CALGEAIRGLVTGPLTDKLIF.

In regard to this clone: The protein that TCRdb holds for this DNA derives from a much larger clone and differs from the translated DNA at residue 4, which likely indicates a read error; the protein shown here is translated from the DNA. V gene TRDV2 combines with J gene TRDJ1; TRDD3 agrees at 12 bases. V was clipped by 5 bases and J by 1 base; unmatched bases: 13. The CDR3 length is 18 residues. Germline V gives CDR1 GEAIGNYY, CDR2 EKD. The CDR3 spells CACAPLGLGDTITDKLIF. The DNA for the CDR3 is TGTGCCTGTGCCCCCCTAGGACTGGGGGATACCATCACCGATAAACTCATCTTT.

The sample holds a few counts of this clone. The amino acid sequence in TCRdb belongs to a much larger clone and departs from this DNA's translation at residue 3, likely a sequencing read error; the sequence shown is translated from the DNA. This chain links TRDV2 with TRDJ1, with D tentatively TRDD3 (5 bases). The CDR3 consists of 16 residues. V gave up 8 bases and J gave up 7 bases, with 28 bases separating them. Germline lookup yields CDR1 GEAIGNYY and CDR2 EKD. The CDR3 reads CAYTYQGHSPWGKLIF. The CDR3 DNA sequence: TGTGCCTACACTTACCAGGGGCATTCGCCATGGGGTAAACTCATCTTT.

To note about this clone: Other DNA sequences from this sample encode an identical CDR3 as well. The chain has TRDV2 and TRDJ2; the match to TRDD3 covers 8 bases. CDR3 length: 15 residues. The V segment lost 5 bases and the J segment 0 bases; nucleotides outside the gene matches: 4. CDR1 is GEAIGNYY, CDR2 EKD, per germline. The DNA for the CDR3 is TGTGCCTGTGCCTTACTGGGGGCTTTGACAGCACAACTCTTCTTT. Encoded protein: CACALLGALTAQLFF.

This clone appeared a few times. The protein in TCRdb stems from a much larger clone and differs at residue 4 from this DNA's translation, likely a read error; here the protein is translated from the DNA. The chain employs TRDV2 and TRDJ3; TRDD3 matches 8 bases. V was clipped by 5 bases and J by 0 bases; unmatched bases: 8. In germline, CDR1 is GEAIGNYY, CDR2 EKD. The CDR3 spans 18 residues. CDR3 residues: CACAGLGESSWDTRQMFF. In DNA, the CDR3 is TGTGCCTGTGCCGGCCTGGGGGAAAGCTCCTGGGACACCCGACAGATGTTTTTC.

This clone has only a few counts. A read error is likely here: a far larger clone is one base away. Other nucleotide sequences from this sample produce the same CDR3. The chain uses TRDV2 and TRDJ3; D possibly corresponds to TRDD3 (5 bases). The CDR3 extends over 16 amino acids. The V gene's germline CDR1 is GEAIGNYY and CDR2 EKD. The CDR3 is CACDSLSSWDTRQMFF. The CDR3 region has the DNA TGTGCCTGTGACAGCCTCAGCTCCTGGGACACCCGACAGATGTTCTTC.

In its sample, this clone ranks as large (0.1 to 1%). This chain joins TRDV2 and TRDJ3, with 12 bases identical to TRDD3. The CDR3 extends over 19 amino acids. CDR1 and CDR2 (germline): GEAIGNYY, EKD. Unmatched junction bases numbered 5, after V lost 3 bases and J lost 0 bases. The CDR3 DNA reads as TGTGCCTGTGACCCCCTGGGGGATACGTTCTCCTGGGACACCCGACAGATGTTTTTC. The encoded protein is CACDPLGDTFSWDTRQMFF.

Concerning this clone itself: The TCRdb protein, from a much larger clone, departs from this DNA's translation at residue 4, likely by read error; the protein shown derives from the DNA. CDR3 nucleotide sequence: TGTGCCTGTGCGTACTGGGGGACCGATAAACTCATCTTT. Translation gives CACAYWGTDKLIF. The rearrangement uses TRDV2 and TRDJ1; TRDD3 agrees at 8 bases. Germline CDR1 reads GEAIGNYY; CDR2 reads EKD. V was pared by 5 bases and J by 2 bases, with 3 bases of the junction left unmatched. The CDR3 contains 13 residues.

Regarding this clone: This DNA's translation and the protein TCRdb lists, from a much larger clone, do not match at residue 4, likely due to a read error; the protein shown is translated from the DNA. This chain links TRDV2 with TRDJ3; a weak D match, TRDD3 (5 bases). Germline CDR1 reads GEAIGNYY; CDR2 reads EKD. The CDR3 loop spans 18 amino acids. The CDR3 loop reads CACATVSGSSWDTRQMFF. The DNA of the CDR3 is TGTGCCTGTGCCACCGTGTCGGGGAGCTCCTGGGACACCCGACAGATGTTTTTC.